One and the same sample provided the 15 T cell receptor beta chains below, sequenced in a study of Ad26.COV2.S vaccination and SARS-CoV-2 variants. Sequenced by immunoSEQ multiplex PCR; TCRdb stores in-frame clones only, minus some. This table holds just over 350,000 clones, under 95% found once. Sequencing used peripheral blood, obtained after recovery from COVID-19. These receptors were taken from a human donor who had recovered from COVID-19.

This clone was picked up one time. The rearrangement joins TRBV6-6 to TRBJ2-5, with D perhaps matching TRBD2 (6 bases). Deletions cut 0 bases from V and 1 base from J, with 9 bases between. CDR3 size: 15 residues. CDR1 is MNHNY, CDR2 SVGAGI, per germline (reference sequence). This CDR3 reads CASSYSRGPQETQYF. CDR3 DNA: TGTGCCAGCAGTTACTCGCGGGGCCCCCAAGAGACCCAGTACTTC.

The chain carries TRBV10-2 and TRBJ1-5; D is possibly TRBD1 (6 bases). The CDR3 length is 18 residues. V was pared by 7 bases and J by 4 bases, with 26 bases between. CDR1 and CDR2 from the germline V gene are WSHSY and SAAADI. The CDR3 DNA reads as TGCGCCAGCACCAGAGGCGGGTGGGGGGCTGAAGGGAATCAGCCCCAGCATTTT. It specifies CASTRGGWGAEGNQPQHF.

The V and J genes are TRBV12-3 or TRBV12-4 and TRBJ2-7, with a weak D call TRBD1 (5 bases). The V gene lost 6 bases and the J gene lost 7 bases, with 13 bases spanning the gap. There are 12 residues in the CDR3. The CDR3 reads CASRHSKGEQYF. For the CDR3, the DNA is TGTGCCAGCAGACACTCCAAGGGGGAGCAGTACTTC.

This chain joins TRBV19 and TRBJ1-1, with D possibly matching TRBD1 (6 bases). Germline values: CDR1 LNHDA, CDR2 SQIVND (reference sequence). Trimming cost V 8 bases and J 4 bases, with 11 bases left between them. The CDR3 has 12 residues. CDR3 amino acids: CASQQGITEAFF. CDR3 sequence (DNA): TGTGCCAGTCAGCAGGGGATCACTGAAGCTTTCTTT.

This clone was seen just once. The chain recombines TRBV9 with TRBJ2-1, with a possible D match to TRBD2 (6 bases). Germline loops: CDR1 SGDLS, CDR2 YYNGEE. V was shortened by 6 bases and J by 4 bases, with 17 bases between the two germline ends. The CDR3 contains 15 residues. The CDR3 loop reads CASTHGAGNYNEQFF. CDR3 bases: TGTGCCAGCACCCATGGAGCGGGCAATTACAATGAGCAGTTCTTC.

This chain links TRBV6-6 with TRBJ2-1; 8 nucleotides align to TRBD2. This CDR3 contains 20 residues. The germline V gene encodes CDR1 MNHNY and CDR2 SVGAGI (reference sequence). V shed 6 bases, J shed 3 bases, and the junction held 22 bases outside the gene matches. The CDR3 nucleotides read TGTGCCAGCAGCGACAGAGTAGGACCGGGGGGGGTTACCAACTACAATGAGCAGTTCTTC. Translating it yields CASSDRVGPGGVTNYNEQFF.

Here the CDR3 DNA reads TGTGCCAGTACCGGAGACAGGGGGCGGAGGACGCAGGTTGAAGCTTTCTTT. Its protein product is CASTGDRGRRTQVEAFF. J is TRBJ1-1 and V is TRBV19, with 10 nucleotides matching TRBD1. The CDR3 has 17 amino acids. Unmatched junction bases numbered 18, after V lost 7 bases and J lost 7 bases. Germline V CDR1 and CDR2: LNHDA, SQIVND (reference sequence).

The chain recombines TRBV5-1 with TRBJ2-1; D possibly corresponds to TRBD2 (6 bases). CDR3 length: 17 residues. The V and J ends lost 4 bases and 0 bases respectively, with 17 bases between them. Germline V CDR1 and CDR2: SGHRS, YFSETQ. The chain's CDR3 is CASSGNTSPLSYNEQFF. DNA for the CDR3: TGCGCCAGCAGCGGAAATACTAGCCCCCTCTCCTACAATGAGCAGTTCTTC.

The CDR3 here is CASRAGTLSSYNSPLHF. DNA of the CDR3: TGTGCCAGCAGAGCCGGGACCCTCAGCTCCTATAATTCACCCCTCCACTTT. The chain has TRBV2 and TRBJ1-6, with a possible D match to TRBD1 (5 bases). The CDR3 runs to 17 residues. Trimming left V 6 bases short and J 0 bases short, with 15 bases between. Germline loops: CDR1 SNHLY, CDR2 FYNNEI.

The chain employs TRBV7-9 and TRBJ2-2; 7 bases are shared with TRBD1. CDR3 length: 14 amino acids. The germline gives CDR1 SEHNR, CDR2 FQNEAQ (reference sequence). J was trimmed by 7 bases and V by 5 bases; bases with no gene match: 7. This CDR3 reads CASSAGTAHGELFF. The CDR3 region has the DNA TGTGCCAGCAGCGCCGGGACAGCACACGGGGAGCTGTTTTTT.

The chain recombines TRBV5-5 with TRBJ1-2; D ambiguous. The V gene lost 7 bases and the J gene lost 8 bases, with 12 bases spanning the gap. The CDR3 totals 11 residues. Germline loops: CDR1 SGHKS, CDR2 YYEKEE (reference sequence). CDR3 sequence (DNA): TGTGCCAGCGCTGGCAGAGGAGGCTACACCTTC. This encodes CASAGRGGYTF.

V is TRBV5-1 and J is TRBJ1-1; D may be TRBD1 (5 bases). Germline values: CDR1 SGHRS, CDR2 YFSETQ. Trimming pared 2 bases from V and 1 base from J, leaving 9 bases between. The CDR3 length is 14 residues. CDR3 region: CASSFVDTNTEAFF. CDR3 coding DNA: TGCGCCAGCAGCTTTGTGGACACGAACACTGAAGCTTTCTTT.

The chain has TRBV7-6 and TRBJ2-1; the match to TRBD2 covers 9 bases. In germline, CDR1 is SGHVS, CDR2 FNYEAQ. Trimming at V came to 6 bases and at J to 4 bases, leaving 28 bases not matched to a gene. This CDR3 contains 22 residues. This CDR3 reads CASSLARNREVAGVGFYNEQFF. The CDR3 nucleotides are TGTGCCAGCAGTCTGGCACGGAACAGGGAGGTAGCGGGGGTCGGGTTTTACAATGAGCAGTTCTTC.

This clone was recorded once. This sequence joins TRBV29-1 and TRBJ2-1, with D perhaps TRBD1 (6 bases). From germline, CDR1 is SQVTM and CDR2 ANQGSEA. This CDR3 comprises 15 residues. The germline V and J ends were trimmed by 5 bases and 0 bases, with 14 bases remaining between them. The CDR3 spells CSVPGTQNSYNEQFF. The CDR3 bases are TGCAGCGTTCCAGGGACACAAAACTCCTACAATGAGCAGTTCTTC.

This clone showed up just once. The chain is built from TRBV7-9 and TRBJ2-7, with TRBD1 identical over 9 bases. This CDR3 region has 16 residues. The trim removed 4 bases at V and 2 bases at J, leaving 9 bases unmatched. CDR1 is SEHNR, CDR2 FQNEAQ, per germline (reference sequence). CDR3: CASSSGPGQGPYEQYF. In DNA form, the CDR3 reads TGTGCCAGCAGCTCTGGGCCGGGACAGGGCCCCTACGAGCAGTACTTC. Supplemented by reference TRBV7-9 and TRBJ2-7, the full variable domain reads DTGVSQNPRHKITKRGQNVTFRCDPISEHNRLYWYRQTLGQGPEFLTYFQNEAQLEKSRLLSDRFSAERPKGSFSTLEIQRTEQGDSAMYLCASSSGPGQGPYEQYFGPGTRLTVT.